This T cell receptor beta chain is from a study of blood T cell repertoires in COVID-19. Whole-study context: Acute-phase and convalescent COVID-19 samples originated in the United States, Italy and Spain. PBMCs, B-cell-depleted T cells, or T cells provided the cDNA or gDNA that made up the material.

As originally analysed: How many nucleated cells were present was estimated from reference gene primer amplification. The method was immunoSEQ multiplex PCR; TCRdb's version includes in-frame clones alone and lacks a portion of them. D and trimming were read from the DNA, whereas the V and J calls and clone size are those reported in that table. The sample has about 62,000 clones, around 84% seen once. This CDR3 contains 15 residues. CDR1 and CDR2 from the germline V gene are SGHRS and YFSETQ. Trimming removed 3 bases from V and 7 bases from J; junction bases left unmatched: 4. The receptor was isolated from an older man with acute or convalescent COVID-19. The sample comprised peripheral blood. V and J are TRBV5-1 and TRBJ2-2; 12 bases align to TRBD2. The CDR3 spells CASSSTGLAGGELFF. CDR3 nucleotide sequence: TGCGCCAGCAGCTCCACGGGACTAGCGGGCGGGGAGCTGTTTTTT.